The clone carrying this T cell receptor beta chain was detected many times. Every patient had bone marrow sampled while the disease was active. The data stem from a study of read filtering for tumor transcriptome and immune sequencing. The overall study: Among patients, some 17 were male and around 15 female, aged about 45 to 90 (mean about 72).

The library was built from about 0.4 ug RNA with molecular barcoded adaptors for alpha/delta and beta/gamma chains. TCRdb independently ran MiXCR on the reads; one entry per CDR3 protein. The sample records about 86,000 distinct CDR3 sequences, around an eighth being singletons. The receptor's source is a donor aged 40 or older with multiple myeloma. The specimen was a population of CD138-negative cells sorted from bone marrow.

The CDR3 spells CSARTSGRPYEQYF. In DNA, the CDR3 is TGCAGTGCTCGTACTAGCGGGAGACCCTACGAGCAGTACTTC. J is TRBJ2-7 and V is TRBV20-1; the match to TRBD2 covers 11 bases. CDR3 length: 14 amino acids. CDR1 is DFQATT and CDR2 is SNEGSKA in the germline V gene (reference sequence). V shed 5 bases and J 2 bases; nucleotides not matched to a gene: 5.